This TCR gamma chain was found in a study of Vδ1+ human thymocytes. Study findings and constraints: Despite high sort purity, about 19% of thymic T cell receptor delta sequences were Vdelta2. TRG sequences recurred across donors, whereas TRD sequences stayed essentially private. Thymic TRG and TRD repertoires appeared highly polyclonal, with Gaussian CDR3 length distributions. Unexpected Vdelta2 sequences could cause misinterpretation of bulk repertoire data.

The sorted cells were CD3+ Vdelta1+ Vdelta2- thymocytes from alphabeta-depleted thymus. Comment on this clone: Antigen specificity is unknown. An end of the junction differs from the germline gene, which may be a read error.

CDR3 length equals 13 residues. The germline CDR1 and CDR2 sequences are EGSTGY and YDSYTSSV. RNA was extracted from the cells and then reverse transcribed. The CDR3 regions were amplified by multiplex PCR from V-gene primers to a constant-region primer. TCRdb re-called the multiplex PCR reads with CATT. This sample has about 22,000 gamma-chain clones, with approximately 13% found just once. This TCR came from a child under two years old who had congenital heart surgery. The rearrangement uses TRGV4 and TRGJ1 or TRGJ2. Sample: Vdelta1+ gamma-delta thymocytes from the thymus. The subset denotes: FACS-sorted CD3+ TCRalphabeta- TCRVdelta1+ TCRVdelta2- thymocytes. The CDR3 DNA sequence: TGTGCCACCTGGAATGGGCAAGGTTATAAGAAACTCTTT. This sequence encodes CATWNGQGYKKLF.